The present TCR beta chain was sequenced within a study of long-term antiretroviral therapy in people with HIV (dated by TCRdb to the early 2020s). Context from the whole study: The earliest samples were collected roughly a decade before the 2015 WHO recommendation for immediate ART, at a time when ART was usually postponed until CD4 counts fell. The cohort contributed over 150 cryopreserved PBMC samples from around 30 adults with confirmed HIV infection, collected serially over a mean of around 6 years (range 1-12). Among the 25 to 30 participants with HIV, around ten were female. Test extractions of a monoclonal T-cell line alongside under 35 polyclonal samples showed no cross-contamination during QIAcube processing. A retrospective serial study tested whether ART initiation and durable HIV suppression were associated with changes in peripheral blood TRB repertoire composition and diversity. Broader findings and caveats from the paper: Since PBMC availability was limited, sequencing covered only the TCR beta chain, with no alpha chain pairing. Expanded TRB clones identified before ART initiation dominated the repertoire across all time points, though the dominance fluctuated and decreased in many PLHIV after ART. No data were available on ART adherence, viral resistance or therapy changes, limiting inferences about post-ART repertoire changes. ART initiation was associated with a significant increase in TRB diversity, but diversity stayed significantly below transplant donor controls even after long-term ART. CDR3 length ranges in HIV repertoires were narrower than in controls, and network structure suggested an antigen-experienced repertoire with only a slight naive shift after ART. Because cell numbers in pre-ART samples were limited, unsorted PBMC were profiled instead of sorted CD4+ and CD8+ T cells. The samples span the years 2004 to 2017, and the ART regimens used at that time may not be as effective as current regimens.

Points on this clone: It has no known antigen specificity. No quality values exist for individual bases; no much larger clone is one base distant.

At the junction V is shortened by 2 bases and J by 5 bases, with 13 bases in between. CDR1 SGDLS and CDR2 YYNGEE were looked up in the germline V gene. Taken from cysteine to phenylalanine, the CDR3 has 14 residues. Solely the CDR3 DNA is kept, with 42 bases framed from the first base. Inclusion was restricted to participants for whom at least one PBMC sample before ART initiation and at least two post-ART samples were available. Treatment was received in the United States of America by all participants with HIV. Before DNA extraction, cryopreserved samples containing 1-10 million PBMC were thawed and washed. At the time of the earliest PBMC sample, participants with HIV were aged between roughly 20 and 54 years. Per participant, PBMC samples came from 1-4 timepoints prior to ART initiation and 2-8 timepoints following ART initiation, for a median of 7 samples. For every participant, serial HIV viral load, CD4+ T-cell count, ART history and demographic data were obtained. Using a Qiagen kit on a QIAcube, genomic DNA was extracted from unsorted PBMC, with samples processed in batches of 12.

Sequencing of the TRB variable region was done with the immunoSEQ hsTCRB v3.0 assay at survey level resolution. The target sequencing depth for TRB was about 40,000-55,000 T-cell genomes per sample. TRB libraries were pooled and sequenced on an Illumina MiSeq using a v3 150-cycle kit. The authors' pipeline ran thus. Repertoire analysis was run in R within a reproducible Nextflow workflow that covered QC, data transformation and analysis. LymphoSeq2, an R package for exploring AIRR-Seq data, was used to implement custom analyses. Several samples that produced fewer than 5000 total TRB sequences were removed, so 150 to 200 HIV repertoires were analyzed. Among the roughly 190 retained HIV repertoires, about 59 were collected before ART initiation and roughly 130 were collected after ART initiation. Each repertoire was downsampled to 5000 TRB nucleotide sequences, and summary statistics were averaged across 100 downsampling iterations. Only TRB sequences with CDR3 regions of at least seven amino acids were retained for analysis. Diversity was assessed using a clonality score derived from Shannon entropy and using the Gini coefficient. In repertoire networks, the top 5000 CDR3 amino acid sequences were linked whenever an edit distance of one separated two sequences. GLIPH2 predicted antigen specificity groups and MHC restriction for TRB CDR3 amino acid sequences. CDR3 amino acid sequences were matched against VDJdb and McPAS-TCR to flag known CMV, EBV, HIV or tissue antigen associations. Pre-ART, post-ART and control groups were compared with Wilcoxon signed-rank tests and Holm-Bonferroni correction. TCRdb provides this immuneACCESS table in a form limited to in-frame rearrangements. Some clones are lacking; in checked studies, under half of them reflect an unresolved V gene, and why the rest are absent is not known. That table gives V, J and clone size, and the DNA gave D and trimming. The sample table shows some 23,000 clones, and about 77% are seen once. Around 5% of the sample belongs to the ten largest clones.

This chain joins TRBV9 to TRBJ2-5, with the D gene not clear enough to name. The material sequenced was unsorted PBMCs, taken 0.5 years after starting antiretroviral therapy. The source of this sequence is a woman in her thirties or forties with HIV. The CDR3 has the sequence CASSVSSGPETQYF. The DNA sequence follows: TGTGCCAGCAGCGTGAGTTCTGGGCCCGAGACCCAGTACTTC.